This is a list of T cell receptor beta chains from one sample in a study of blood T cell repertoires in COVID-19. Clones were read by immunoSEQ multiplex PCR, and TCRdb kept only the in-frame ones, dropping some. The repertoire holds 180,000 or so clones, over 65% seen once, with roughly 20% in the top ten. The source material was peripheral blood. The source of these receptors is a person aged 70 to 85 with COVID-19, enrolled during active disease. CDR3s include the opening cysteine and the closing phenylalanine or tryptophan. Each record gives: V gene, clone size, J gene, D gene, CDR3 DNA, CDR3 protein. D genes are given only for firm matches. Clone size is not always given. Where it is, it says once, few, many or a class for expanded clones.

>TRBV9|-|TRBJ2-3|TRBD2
TGTGCCAGCAGCGTAGGTCGGGCTAGCGGGGGCGCCGATACGCAGTATTTT
CASSVGRASGGADTQYF
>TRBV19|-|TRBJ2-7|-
TGTGCCAGTAGTATAGATCGAAGCGCCTACGAGCAGTACTTC
CASSIDRSAYEQYF
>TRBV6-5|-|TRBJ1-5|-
TGTGCCAGCAACTTACAGGTTTCGAGCAATCAGCCCCAGCATTTT
CASNLQVSSNQPQHF
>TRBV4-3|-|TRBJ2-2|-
TGCGCCAGCAGCCAAGATCCGGGCACCGGGGAGCTGTTTTTT
CASSQDPGTGELFF
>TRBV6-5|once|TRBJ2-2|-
TGTGCCAGCAGGGACTACGTGAACACCGGGGAGCTGTTTTTT
CASRDYVNTGELFF
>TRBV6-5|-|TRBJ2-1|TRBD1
TGTGCCAGCAGAGCTTCCGGACAGGGCTACAATGAGCAGTTCTTC
CASRASGQGYNEQFF
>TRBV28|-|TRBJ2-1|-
TGTGCCAGCACCCAAAGGAGGGATTGGCACACCTACAATGAGCAGTTCTTC
CASTQRRDWHTYNEQFF
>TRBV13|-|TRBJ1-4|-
TGTGCCAGCAGTCGGACTAATGAAAAACTGTTTTTT
CASSRTNEKLFF
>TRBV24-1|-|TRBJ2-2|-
TGTGCCACCAGTGACCCGACCCGGGGTGTCACTGGGGAGCTGTTTTTT
CATSDPTRGVTGELFF
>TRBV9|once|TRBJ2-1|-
TGTGCCAGCAGCACAGAGGGGGACTACCTATACAATGAGCAGTTCTTC
CASSTEGDYLYNEQFF
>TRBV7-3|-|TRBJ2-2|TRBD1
TGTGCCAGCAGCTCTAATCGACAGGGGGACACCGGGGAGCTGTTTTTT
CASSSNRQGDTGELFF
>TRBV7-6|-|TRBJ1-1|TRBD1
TGTGCCAGCAGCCCCGGGACAGTGAACACTGAAGCTTTCTTT
CASSPGTVNTEAFF
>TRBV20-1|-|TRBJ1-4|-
TGCAGTGCGAGTACAGGGTATGAAAAACTGTTTTTT
CSASTGYEKLFF
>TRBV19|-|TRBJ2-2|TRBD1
TGTGCCAGCCGACAGGGGGCGGGATACACCGGGGAGCTGTTTTTT
CASRQGAGYTGELFF
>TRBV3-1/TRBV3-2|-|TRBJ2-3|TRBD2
TGTGCCAGCAGTCGGACTAGCTCCCCCACAGATACGCAGTATTTT
CASSRTSSPTDTQYF
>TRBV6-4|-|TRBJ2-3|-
TGTGCCAGCAGTCGGGACTGGAGCACAGATACGCAGTATTTT
CASSRDWSTDTQYF
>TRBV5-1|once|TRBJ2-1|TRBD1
TGCGCCAGCAGCTTGTCGGGACAGGGGTACAATGAGCAGTTCTTC
CASSLSGQGYNEQFF
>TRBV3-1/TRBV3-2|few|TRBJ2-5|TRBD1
TGTGGGACAGGGCAAGAGACCCAGTACTTC
CGTGQETQYF
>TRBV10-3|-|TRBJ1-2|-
TGTGCCATCAGTGAGTCGACGGCAGGAAACTATGGCTACACCTTC
CAISESTAGNYGYTF
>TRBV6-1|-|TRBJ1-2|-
TGTGCCAGCAGTGAAGCGGGAGGGTACTATGGCTACACCTTC
CASSEAGGYYGYTF
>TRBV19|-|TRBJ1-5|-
TGTGCCAGTAGTGCTCGACAGTTTTATAGCAATCAGCCCCAGCATTTT
CASSARQFYSNQPQHF
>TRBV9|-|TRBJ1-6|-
TGTGCCAGCAGCGCCTTGCCTGGGGGCGGTTCACCCCTCCACTTT
CASSALPGGGSPLHF